The next 25 T cell receptor beta chains were all read from a single sample in a study of blood T cell repertoires in COVID-19. Using immunoSEQ multiplex PCR, the repertoire was profiled, and TCRdb retains in-frame clones only, with some absent. The sample consists of under 300,000 clones, around nine tenths of them appearing once. Sequenced: PBMCs or T cells enriched from blood (not recorded which). These receptors came from a woman in her 50s who had recovered from COVID-19.

This clone was counted a few times. V usage is TRBV5-1 and J usage is TRBJ1-1; no reliable D call. Trimming took 5 bases from V and 5 from J, leaving 10 bases between them. Germline assignment: CDR1 SGHRS and CDR2 YFSETQ. CDR3 length equals 12 residues. The CDR3 spells CASSRVETEAFF. As DNA, the CDR3 is TGCGCCAGCAGTCGGGTGGAAACTGAAGCTTTCTTT.

The chain has TRBV29-1 and TRBJ1-1; D is perhaps TRBD1 (5 bases). In germline, CDR1 is SQVTM, CDR2 ANQGSEA. Trimming left V 4 bases short and J 1 base short, with 16 bases between. This CDR3 has 15 amino acids. The CDR3 region has the DNA TGCAGCGTTGCTTGGGTGCAGGGAGGGAACACTGAAGCTTTCTTT. It specifies CSVAWVQGGNTEAFF.

This clone was observed a single time. The CDR3 DNA is TGTGCCAGCAGCTTAGGTACAGGGCGAGCTAATGAAAAACTGTTTTTT. It encodes CASSLGTGRANEKLFF. The chain links TRBV11-2 to TRBJ1-4; possibly TRBD1 for D (6 bases). Trimming removed 1 base at V and 3 bases at J, with 12 bases between. Germline lookup yields CDR1 SGHAT and CDR2 FQNNGV. This CDR3 is 16 amino acids long.

This rearrangement joins TRBV2 to TRBJ2-7, with 7 bases lining up with TRBD2. V shed 7 bases and J 2 bases; nucleotides not matched to a gene: 5. The germline V gene encodes CDR1 SNHLY and CDR2 FYNNEI. The CDR3 contains 13 residues. The CDR3 DNA reads as TGTGCCAGCATGCGGGAGTCGACCTACGAGCAGTACTTC. Translated, it gives CASMRESTYEQYF.

The chain has TRBV9 and TRBJ1-4; D is unresolved. The germline V gene has CDR1 SGDLS and CDR2 YYNGEE. Trimming took off 3 bases at V and 8 bases at J, with 14 bases between the two ends. This CDR3 is built from 14 residues. The CDR3 loop reads CASSARYYPEKLFF. CDR3 DNA sequence: TGTGCCAGCAGCGCAAGATACTACCCCGAAAAACTGTTTTTT.

The J gene is TRBJ2-2, the V gene TRBV28; D possibly corresponds to TRBD1 (5 bases). Germline-derived CDR1 and CDR2 are MDHEN and SYDVKM. The V gene lost 10 bases and the J gene lost 4 bases, with 19 bases spanning the gap. This CDR3 has 15 amino acids. The CDR3: CAIHFGQGGTGELFF. The CDR3 DNA follows: TGTGCCATACACTTCGGCCAGGGCGGCACCGGGGAGCTGTTTTTT.

The V call is TRBV27, the J call TRBJ1-5, with 8 bases identical to TRBD1. The CDR3 totals 16 residues. Unmatched junction bases numbered 6, after V lost 5 bases and J lost 0 bases. The germline V gene encodes CDR1 MNHEY and CDR2 SMNVEV (reference sequence). CDR3 in DNA: TGTGCCAGCAGTCCAAGGACAGGGATTAGCAATCAGCCCCAGCATTTT. Amino acid sequence: CASSPRTGISNQPQHF.

The gene calls are TRBV30 and TRBJ2-3, with 7 nucleotides matching TRBD2. V dropped 6 bases and J dropped 6; count of bases not matched to a gene: 12. Germline V CDR1 and CDR2: GTSNPN, SVGIG (reference sequence). This CDR3 contains 14 residues. For the CDR3, the DNA is TGTGCCTGCCATGGTGGCGGGAGTCTCGATACGCAGTATTTT. Its translation is CACHGGGSLDTQYF.

The chain carries TRBV10-1 and TRBJ1-5; D is uncertain. Germline V gene lookup returns CDR1 WNHNN and CDR2 SYGVQD (reference sequence). V shed 0 bases and J shed 4 bases, with 4 bases lying between them. The length of the CDR3 is 13 residues. The CDR3: CASSESSNQPQHF. The CDR3, as DNA: TGCGCCAGCAGTGAGTCCTCGAATCAGCCCCAGCATTTT.

CDR3 region: CASSSPHPPSGRIDTQYF. The CDR3 DNA sequence: TGTGCCAGCAGCTCACCACACCCCCCTAGCGGGAGGATCGATACGCAGTATTTT. This chain connects TRBV21-1 to TRBJ2-3; the DNA was not used to check the table's D call, TRBD2. TRBV21-1 is given as a pseudogene. This CDR3 is built from 18 residues.

This chain uses TRBV30 with TRBJ1-1; maybe TRBD1 (6 bases). Trimming took 4 bases from V and 5 from J, leaving 17 bases between them. The CDR3 is 14 amino acids. In germline, CDR1 is GTSNPN, CDR2 SVGIG (reference sequence). The CDR3 DNA is TGTGCCTGGACCCTGGGGGGGGCGAGTACTGAAGCTTTCTTT. Translated: CAWTLGGASTEAFF.

V usage is TRBV7-9 and J usage is TRBJ2-5; 10 bases match TRBD1. Germline-derived CDR1 and CDR2 are SEHNR and FQNEAQ (reference sequence). This CDR3 region has 13 residues. CDR3 DNA sequence: TGTGCAACCGACAGGGGGCCAGGGGAGACCCAGTACTTC. Its translation: CATDRGPGETQYF.

The chain joins TRBV7-3 to TRBJ2-6, with D tentatively TRBD2 (6 bases). The CDR3 is made up of 16 amino acids. Germline CDR1 is SGHTA and CDR2 is FQGTGA. The V end was cut by 0 bases, the J end by 3 bases, with 9 bases between. The CDR3 DNA follows: TGTGCCAGCAGCTTAACCGGGGGTATTGGGGCCAACGTCCTGACTTTC. It codes for CASSLTGGIGANVLTF.

The chain is built from TRBV7-9 and TRBJ1-5, with D maybe TRBD1 (5 bases). Trimming cost V 2 bases and J 5 bases, with 16 bases left between them. Germline V CDR1 and CDR2: SEHNR, FQNEAQ (reference sequence). This CDR3 has 16 residues. CDR3 amino acids: CASSLSRQKDDQPQHF. In DNA form, the CDR3 reads TGTGCCAGCAGCTTATCTCGACAGAAAGATGATCAGCCCCAGCATTTT.

The CDR3 nucleotides are TGTGCCAGCAGTTACTCCCGGGGGGCGGGCGAGCAGTACTTC. This sequence encodes CASSYSRGAGEQYF. The chain is built from TRBV6-5 and TRBJ2-7, with D possibly TRBD2 on 7 matching bases. Deletions cut 0 bases from V and 6 bases from J, with 12 bases between. The germline gives CDR1 MNHEY, CDR2 SVGAGI. This CDR3 has 14 amino acids.

The chain recombines TRBV29-1 with TRBJ2-7; D is possibly TRBD1 (5 bases). The CDR3 has 15 residues. Germline lookup yields CDR1 SQVTM and CDR2 ANQGSEA. Trimming left V 4 bases short and J 5 bases short, with 21 bases between. The CDR3, as DNA: TGCAGCGTTGGGGTCCGAATGGGGCAGTTCGACGAGCAGTACTTC. This gives the protein CSVGVRMGQFDEQYF.

This clone was observed a few times. The chain employs TRBV30 and TRBJ2-7; no firm D call. Germline V gene sequence: CDR1 GTSNPN, CDR2 SVGIG (reference sequence). Trimming shortened V by 5 bases and J by 4 bases, and 9 bases separated the two germline ends. There are 11 residues in the CDR3. CDR3 in DNA: TGTGCCTGGCGGAGTGAGTACGAGCAGTACTTC. It specifies CAWRSEYEQYF.

The V call is TRBV12-3 or TRBV12-4, the J call TRBJ1-1; 7 nucleotides match TRBD1. The CDR3 has 13 residues. J lost 4 bases, V lost 5 bases, and 4 bases had no gene match. CDR3 region: CASSHSGGTEAFF. The DNA for the CDR3 is TGTGCCAGCAGTCATTCAGGGGGCACTGAAGCTTTCTTT.

The chain combines TRBV4-1 with TRBJ2-1; TRBD2 matches 9 bases. This CDR3 region has 17 residues. The germline CDR1 and CDR2 sequences are MGHRA and YSYEKL. V lost 5 bases and J lost 4; bases outside the gene matches: 12. The CDR3 here is CASSTRLSSGTYNEQFF. The CDR3 nucleotides read TGCGCCAGCAGCACTCGACTTTCTAGCGGGACATACAATGAGCAGTTCTTC.

This chain connects TRBV29-1 to TRBJ2-3; possibly TRBD2 for D (6 bases). V was cut by 6 bases and J by 2 bases, with 12 bases left in between. From germline, CDR1 is SQVTM and CDR2 ANQGSEA. The CDR3 is made up of 13 amino acids. The CDR3 sequence is CSVLRGITDTQYF. The CDR3 DNA follows: TGCAGCGTGTTACGGGGGATCACAGATACGCAGTATTTT.

The gene calls are TRBV9 and TRBJ2-1; 13 bases are a match to TRBD2. This CDR3 is 19 amino acids long. Unmatched junction bases numbered 11, after V lost 3 bases and J lost 2 bases. Germline V gives CDR1 SGDLS, CDR2 YYNGEE. The CDR3 bases are TGTGCCAGCAGCGCATTGACTAGCGGGAGGATCGCAGCCTACAATGAGCAGTTCTTC. This translates into CASSALTSGRIAAYNEQFF.

The chain couples TRBV27 to TRBJ2-1; 8 nucleotides match TRBD1. This CDR3 region has 14 residues. Per the germline V gene, CDR1 is MNHEY and CDR2 is SMNVEV (reference sequence). V lost 5 bases, J lost 2 bases, and 2 bases stayed unmatched. CDR3 in DNA: TGTGCCAGCAGTGACAGGGGTACCTACAATGAGCAGTTCTTC. It specifies CASSDRGTYNEQFF.

The V gene is TRBV19, the J gene TRBJ2-2, with a weak D call TRBD2 (6 bases). From germline, CDR1 is LNHDA and CDR2 SQIVND (reference sequence). V was pared by 3 bases and J by 7 bases, with 18 bases between. The CDR3 extends over 16 amino acids. CDR3 DNA: TGTGCCAGTAGTATTCTAAGCGGGTCCCCTGGCGGGGAGCTGTTTTTT. Translating gives CASSILSGSPGGELFF.

The rearrangement links TRBV18 to TRBJ2-7; a weak D match, TRBD2 (6 bases). The germline V gene has CDR1 KGHSH and CDR2 LQKENI. Between the trimmed V and J ends, which lost 2 bases and 2 bases, there was a span of 10 bases. The CDR3 spans 14 residues. Written as DNA, the CDR3 is TGTGCCAGCTCACCATCGGGGGTTACCTACGAGCAGTACTTC. It translates to CASSPSGVTYEQYF.

A few counts support this clone. The chain carries TRBV11-2 and TRBJ2-1; 7 nucleotides agree with TRBD1. The CDR3 is 15 residues long. The germline gives CDR1 SGHAT, CDR2 FQNNGV. Unmatched junction bases numbered 7, after V lost 2 bases and J lost 6 bases. CDR3 in DNA: TGTGCCAGCAGCTTAATAACAGGGGTCTCCAATGAGCAGTTCTTC. This translates into CASSLITGVSNEQFF.